This TCR beta chain was documented in a study of CD8+ T cells in alopecia areata. The overall study: Administration of oral tofacitinib to treated patients was at 5 to 10 mg twice daily.

Reverse transcription of extracted RNA yielded cDNA, which provided the sequencing template. Produced via immunoSEQ multiplex PCR; TCRdb's table is partial and in-frame only. Of roughly 140,000 clones in the sample, around four fifths were seen once. As for this clone: Its antigen is not identified.

Treatment here: oral pan-JAK inhibitor, 5-10 mg twice daily. Germline V lookup: CDR1 SNHLY, CDR2 FYNNEI. The CDR3 is 16 amino acids. With 3 bases removed from V and 2 bases from J, the gap between germline ends came to 17 bases. Study-wide results and caveats: Higher clonality than in normal scalp was seen in lesional scalp, especially alopecia totalis/universalis.

The sample here was CD8+ T cells sorted from blood, taken at week 4, from a patient treated with tofacitinib. This TCR came from a human donor with alopecia areata. The chain recombines TRBV2 with TRBJ2-7; possibly TRBD1 for D (5 bases). The CDR3 loop is CASSEGLGLWTYEQYF. CDR3 nucleotide sequence: TGTGCCAGCAGTGAGGGGCTTGGCCTTTGGACCTACGAGCAGTACTTC.